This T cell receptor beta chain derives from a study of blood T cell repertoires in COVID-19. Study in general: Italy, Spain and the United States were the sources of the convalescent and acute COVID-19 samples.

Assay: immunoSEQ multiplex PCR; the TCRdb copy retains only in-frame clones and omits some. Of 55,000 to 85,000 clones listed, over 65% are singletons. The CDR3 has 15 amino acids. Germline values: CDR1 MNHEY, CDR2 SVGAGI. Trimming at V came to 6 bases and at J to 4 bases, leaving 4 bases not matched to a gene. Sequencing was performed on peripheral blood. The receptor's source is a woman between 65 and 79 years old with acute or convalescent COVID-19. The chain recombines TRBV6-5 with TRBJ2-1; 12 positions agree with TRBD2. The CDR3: CASRGTSGLYNEQFF. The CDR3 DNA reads TGTGCCAGCAGGGGGACTAGCGGGTTATACAATGAGCAGTTCTTC.